The 13 T cell receptor beta chains in this list originate from one sample, sequenced in a study of cytomegalovirus exposure and HLA in healthy donors. Primers for the PCR totalled 60 Vbeta and 13 Jbeta. TCRdb's table, derived via immunoSEQ multiplex PCR, lists solely in-frame clones and lacks some. Of about 140,000 clones in the sample, around 79% were seen once. What was sequenced was PBMCs. These receptors were taken from a male donor in good health and CMV-seronegative.

This chain joins TRBV5-1 and TRBJ1-1, with no clear D. V lost 6 bases and J lost 2, with 5 bases in between. The CDR3 has 11 amino acids. The germline gives CDR1 SGHRS, CDR2 YFSETQ. The CDR3 protein is CASNLNTEAFF. As DNA, the CDR3 is TGCGCCAGCAATCTCAACACTGAAGCTTTCTTT.

The V gene is TRBV29-1, the J gene TRBJ2-1; TRBD1 is a possible D gene (6 bases). The CDR3 sequence is 15 residues long. V lost 0 bases, J lost 0 bases, and 9 bases lay in between. CDR1 is SQVTM and CDR2 is ANQGSEA in the germline V gene. In nucleotides, the CDR3 is TGCAGCGTTGAAGATTTGGGGGCCTCCTACAATGAGCAGTTCTTC. Translated: CSVEDLGASYNEQFF.

CDR3 protein: CAISESGTGGNYGYTF. Here the CDR3 DNA reads TGTGCCATCAGTGAGTCCGGGACAGGGGGTAACTATGGCTACACCTTC. The gene calls are TRBV10-3 and TRBJ1-2, with TRBD1 matching over 11 bases. V lost 0 bases to trimming and J lost 1 base; unmatched junction nucleotides: 1. CDR1 ENHRY and CDR2 SYGVKD come from the germline V gene. CDR3 length equals 16 residues.

Written as DNA, the CDR3 is TGTGCCAGCAGTTTATCGAAATCTAGCGGGCGCACAGATACGCAGTATTTT. Amino acids: CASSLSKSSGRTDTQYF. The chain uses TRBV27 and TRBJ2-3; TRBD2 aligns across 8 bases. The CDR3 totals 17 residues. V lost 0 bases, J lost 1 base, and 6 bases stayed unmatched. Germline-derived CDR1 and CDR2 are MNHEY and SMNVEV (reference sequence).

There are a few counts of this clone. The chain carries TRBV10-3 and TRBJ2-2, with 9 bases fitting TRBD1. Germline V gene data show CDR1 as ENHRY and CDR2 as SYGVKD. This CDR3 region has 15 residues. V gave up 5 bases and J gave up 5 bases; unmatched junction bases: 6. CDR3: CAISRDRVQTGELFF. The CDR3 DNA reads as TGTGCCATCAGTCGGGACAGGGTTCAGACCGGGGAGCTGTTTTTT.

This clone was seen only a few times. In DNA, the CDR3 is TGTGCCAGCAGTTACACAGTCACAAATGAAAAACTGTTTTTT. This sequence encodes CASSYTVTNEKLFF. The V and J genes are TRBV6-5 and TRBJ1-4; the D is unclear. V dropped 2 bases and J dropped 5 bases, with 9 bases sitting between them. The CDR3 is 14 residues long. Germline assignment: CDR1 MNHEY and CDR2 SVGAGI.

V gene TRBV5-4 combines with J gene TRBJ2-5; TRBD1 aligns across 7 bases. Germline V lookup: CDR1 SGHNT, CDR2 YYREEE (reference sequence). This CDR3 is 13 amino acids long. The J segment lost 3 bases and the V segment lost 4 bases, leaving 3 bases of the junction unmatched. CDR3 coding DNA: TGTGCCAGCAGCGAGGACAGGAAAGAGACCCAGTACTTC. Protein sequence: CASSEDRKETQYF.

A remark on this clone: At one end the junction does not follow the germline gene, possibly because of a read error. V is TRBV7-2 and J is TRBJ2-2, with D perhaps TRBD2 (6 bases). The germline CDR1 and CDR2 sequences are SGHTA and FQGNSA. This CDR3 region has 16 residues. CDR3 protein: CASSREGTANTGELFF. The CDR3 DNA reads TGTGCCAGCAGCCGAGAGGGGACTGCGAATACCGGGGAGCTGTTTTTT.

This chain uses TRBV11-3 with TRBJ2-3; 9 bases align to TRBD1. Trimming took 1 base from V and 6 from J; bases not matched to a gene: 5. Germline CDR1 reads SGHNT; CDR2 reads YENEEA. The CDR3 covers 15 residues. The CDR3 protein is CASSLGDRALDTQYF. In nucleotides, the CDR3 is TGTGCCAGCAGCTTAGGGGACAGGGCTTTGGATACGCAGTATTTT.

This clone was counted a single time. The J gene is TRBJ2-7, the V gene TRBV18; D unresolved. The CDR3 is 15 amino acids. CDR1 is KGHSH and CDR2 is LQKENI in the germline V gene. V lost 0 bases and J 2 bases, leaving 11 bases between the germline ends. This CDR3 reads CASSPPTQLTYEQYF. DNA of the CDR3: TGTGCCAGCTCACCACCGACACAGTTAACCTACGAGCAGTACTTC.

The chain combines TRBV7-2 with TRBJ2-7; 12 positions agree with TRBD2. This CDR3 region has 19 residues. V dropped 5 bases and J dropped 0; count of bases not matched to a gene: 14. Germline CDR1 reads SGHTA; CDR2 reads FQGNSA. The CDR3 here is CASSPVGASGGASSYEQYF. CDR3 nucleotides: TGTGCCAGCAGCCCGGTGGGGGCTAGCGGGGGGGCCAGCTCCTACGAGCAGTACTTC.

The chain recombines TRBV5-1 with TRBJ1-3, with 7 bases aligning to TRBD1. With 4 bases clipped from V and 2 bases from J, the junction kept 15 bases outside the gene matches. CDR3 length: 18 amino acids. Germline CDR1 reads SGHRS; CDR2 reads YFSETQ. The CDR3 DNA reads TGCGCCAGCAGCCGCGGGGCAGGGGGTACTAGAGCTGGAAACACCATATATTTT. It specifies CASSRGAGGTRAGNTIYF.

CDR3 sequence reads: CASSLGFGQDYEQYF. DNA for the CDR3: TGTGCCAGCAGCTTAGGGTTTGGGCAGGACTACGAGCAGTACTTC. This chain joins TRBV7-3 and TRBJ2-7, with D hard to call. Germline CDR1 SGHTA, CDR2 FQGTGA. The CDR3 length is 15 residues. Trimming took off 2 bases at V and 3 bases at J, with 14 bases between the two ends.